What follows are 2 T cell receptor beta chains derived from one specimen sequenced in a study of blood T cell repertoires in COVID-19. Measured with immunoSEQ multiplex PCR; TCRdb has only the in-frame clones, and not every one. Among about 400,000 clones listed, 89% were seen once. What was sequenced was PBMCs or T cells enriched from blood (not recorded which). Receptor source: a woman aged 25 to 39 who had recovered from COVID-19.

This chain joins TRBV10-3 and TRBJ1-1, with D possibly TRBD1 on 5 matching bases. The CDR3 runs to 13 residues. Germline V CDR1 and CDR2: ENHRY, SYGVKD. The V end lost 5 bases, the J end lost 7 bases, and 14 bases lay between the germline ends. DNA for the CDR3: TGTGCCATCAGTCGAATACAGGAGGGTGAAGCTTTCTTT. Encoded protein: CAISRIQEGEAFF.

The chain is built from TRBV11-3 and TRBJ2-1; 11 nucleotides line up with TRBD2. The CDR3 totals 15 residues. CDR1 and CDR2 from the germline V gene are SGHNT and YENEEA. V trimming: 5 bases; J trimming: 7 bases; junction bases outside the gene matches: 7. Written as DNA, the CDR3 is TGTGCCAGCAGCCAGGGACTAGCGGAGGGAAATGAGCAGTTCTTC. This encodes CASSQGLAEGNEQFF.